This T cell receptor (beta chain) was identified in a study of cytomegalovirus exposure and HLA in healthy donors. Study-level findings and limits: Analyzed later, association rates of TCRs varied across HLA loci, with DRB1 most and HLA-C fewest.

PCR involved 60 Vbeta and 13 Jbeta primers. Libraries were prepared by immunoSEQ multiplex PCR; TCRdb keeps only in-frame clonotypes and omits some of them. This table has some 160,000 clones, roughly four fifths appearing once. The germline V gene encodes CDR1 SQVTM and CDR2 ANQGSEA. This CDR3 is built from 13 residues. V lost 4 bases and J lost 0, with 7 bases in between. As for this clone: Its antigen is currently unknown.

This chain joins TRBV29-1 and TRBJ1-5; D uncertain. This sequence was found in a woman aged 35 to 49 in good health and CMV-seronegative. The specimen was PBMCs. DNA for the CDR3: TGCAGCGTTGGCGGAGTTAGCAATCAGCCCCAGCATTTT. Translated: CSVGGVSNQPQHF.